These T cell receptor beta chains were read from a single sample in a study of blood T cell repertoires in COVID-19. The data were produced by immunoSEQ multiplex PCR, yet TCRdb's version contains in-frame clones alone and is incomplete. The sample holds some 150,000 clones, around 85% seen once. The specimen sequenced was peripheral blood. The origin of the receptors is an older woman with COVID-19, enrolled during active disease. Both conserved end residues are part of each CDR3. D genes are given only for firm matches. Not every row has a clone size; where given, it reads once, few, many or a size class.

D: TRBD1
V: TRBV11-2
J: TRBJ2-7
size: NA
DNA: TGTGCCAGCAGCCCTATTCGCAGACAGGGAGCCTACGAGCAGTACTTC
CDR3: CASSPIRRQGAYEQYF

D: NA
V: TRBV5-1
J: TRBJ1-5
size: NA
DNA: TGCGCCAGCAGCTTGGAGCGCCGTAGGAATCAGCCCCAGCATTTT
CDR3: CASSLERRRNQPQHF

D: NA
V: TRBV5-4
J: TRBJ1-1
size: NA
DNA: TGTGCCAGCAGCCCCCGGGGGATGGTGAACACTGAAGCTTTCTTT
CDR3: CASSPRGMVNTEAFF

D: TRBD2
V: TRBV19
J: TRBJ2-1
size: NA
DNA: TGTGCCAGTAGTATAAAATGGAGTCTAGCGGGGGTTAATGAGCAGTTCTTC
CDR3: CASSIKWSLAGVNEQFF

D: NA
V: TRBV11-2
J: TRBJ1-1
size: NA
DNA: TGTGCCAGCAGCTCCCGGACAGCAGAAGCTTTCTTT
CDR3: CASSSRTAEAFF

D: TRBD1
V: TRBV4-3
J: TRBJ1-3
size: NA
DNA: TGCGCCAGCAGCCAAACAGGGGAGTCTGGAAACACCATATATTTT
CDR3: CASSQTGESGNTIYF

D: NA
V: TRBV11-2
J: TRBJ2-7
size: NA
DNA: TGTGCCAGCAGCCGCCTACAGGGATCCTACGAGCAGTACTTC
CDR3: CASSRLQGSYEQYF

D: NA
V: TRBV4-1
J: TRBJ1-2
size: NA
DNA: TGCGCCAGCAGCCAAGGCCGCCAGGGGAATGGCTACACCTTC
CDR3: CASSQGRQGNGYTF

D: TRBD2
V: TRBV7-2
J: TRBJ2-1
size: NA
DNA: TGTGCCAGCAGCCCCGGACTAGCGGGGGTGGAGCAGTTCTTC
CDR3: CASSPGLAGVEQFF

D: TRBD2
V: TRBV27
J: TRBJ2-3
size: once
DNA: TGTGCCAGCAGTTTGGTGGGACTAGCGGGGAGGTCAGATACGCAGTATTTT
CDR3: CASSLVGLAGRSDTQYF

D: TRBD1
V: TRBV14
J: TRBJ2-7
size: NA
DNA: TGTGCCAGCGGGACAGGGGCCTCCTACGAGCAGTACTTC
CDR3: CASGTGASYEQYF

D: NA
V: TRBV5-8
J: TRBJ1-5
size: few
DNA: TGTGCCAGCAGCCAGGGACATTATAGCAATCAGCCCCAGCATTTT
CDR3: CASSQGHYSNQPQHF

D: NA
V: TRBV7-2
J: TRBJ2-7
size: NA
DNA: TGTGCCAGCAGCCTAACAGGCCGGCTAGAGCAGTACTTC
CDR3: CASSLTGRLEQYF

D: TRBD1
V: TRBV30
J: TRBJ1-2
size: NA
DNA: TGTGCCTGGGGGGGACAGGGGGCTTATGGCTACACCTTC
CDR3: CAWGGQGAYGYTF

D: TRBD1
V: TRBV4-1
J: TRBJ1-2
size: once
DNA: TGCGCCAGCAGCCCGCGGACAGGAGACTACACCTTC
CDR3: CASSPRTGDYTF

D: NA
V: TRBV18
J: TRBJ1-1
size: NA
DNA: TGTGCCAGCTCACCAAGGCAGGGGATGGCCGTGAACACTGAAGCTTTCTTT
CDR3: CASSPRQGMAVNTEAFF

D: NA
V: TRBV12-3/TRBV12-4
J: TRBJ2-7
size: NA
DNA: TGTGCCAGCTCCCCCGGAGTGTACGAGCAGTACTTC
CDR3: CASSPGVYEQYF

D: TRBD1
V: TRBV6-5
J: TRBJ1-2
size: NA
DNA: TGTGCCAGCAACGCAGGGGGCTTCGTTGGTGGCTACACCTTC
CDR3: CASNAGGFVGGYTF

D: TRBD2
V: TRBV2
J: TRBJ2-5
size: NA
DNA: TGTGCCAGCAGTGACCCTACTGGACTAGCGGGGGAGCAAGAGACCCAGTACTTC
CDR3: CASSDPTGLAGEQETQYF

D: NA
V: TRBV7-8
J: TRBJ1-5
size: once
DNA: TGTGCCAGCAGCTTAGGTGCGGGCCAGGAGGCGAATCAGCCCCAGCATTTT
CDR3: CASSLGAGQEANQPQHF

D: TRBD1
V: TRBV29-1
J: TRBJ1-2
size: NA
DNA: TGCAGCGTTGAGGGACAGAACTCTAACTATGGCTACACCTTC
CDR3: CSVEGQNSNYGYTF

D: NA
V: TRBV4-1
J: TRBJ2-1
size: NA
DNA: TGCGCCAGCAGCCAAGATAGGAATCAGGGTTCCTACAATGAGCAGTTCTTC
CDR3: CASSQDRNQGSYNEQFF

D: NA
V: TRBV24-1
J: TRBJ2-3
size: NA
DNA: TGTGCCACCAGTTCGGGGATGAACACAGATACGCAGTATTTT
CDR3: CATSSGMNTDTQYF

D: TRBD1
V: TRBV9
J: TRBJ1-6
size: NA
DNA: TGTGCCAGCAGCGCCTCGGGACAGGGTCAGTCACCCCTCCACTTT
CDR3: CASSASGQGQSPLHF

D: TRBD2
V: TRBV6-5
J: TRBJ2-1
size: NA
DNA: TGTGCCAGCATCGACAGCGGGGGGGCTCACAATGAGCAGTTCTTC
CDR3: CASIDSGGAHNEQFF

D: NA
V: TRBV3-1/TRBV3-2
J: TRBJ1-5
size: NA
DNA: TGTGCCAGCAGCCAAGATCAGGGGCGAGATCAGCCCCAGCATTTT
CDR3: CASSQDQGRDQPQHF

D: NA
V: TRBV5-1
J: TRBJ1-3
size: few
DNA: TGCGCCAGCAGCGAGGGGGATTCTGGAAACACCATATATTTT
CDR3: CASSEGDSGNTIYF

D: NA
V: TRBV19
J: TRBJ1-6
size: many
DNA: TGTGCCAGTAAGGTGGGGGCAGGAGAAAATTCACCCCTCCACTTT
CDR3: CASKVGAGENSPLHF

D: TRBD1
V: TRBV30
J: TRBJ1-1
size: NA
DNA: TGTGCCTGGAAAGTGGGACAGGGCTTTGTGGCTTTCTTT
CDR3: CAWKVGQGFVAFF

D: TRBD1
V: TRBV30
J: TRBJ1-2
size: NA
DNA: TGTGCCTGGAGTCGACAGGGGGCGCGGTATGGCTACACCTTC
CDR3: CAWSRQGARYGYTF

D: TRBD1
V: TRBV18
J: TRBJ1-6
size: NA
DNA: TGTGCCAGCTCCGCCGACAGGGGCAATTCACCCCTCCACTTT
CDR3: CASSADRGNSPLHF

D: NA
V: TRBV2
J: TRBJ1-1
size: few
DNA: TGTGCCAGCAGTGAGAGGGAGGGATACAGTGAAGCTTTCTTT
CDR3: CASSEREGYSEAFF

D: TRBD1
V: TRBV6-6
J: TRBJ2-5
size: NA
DNA: TGTGCCAGCAGTTACTCTTGGACAGGGGGGGAGACCCAGTACTTC
CDR3: CASSYSWTGGETQYF

D: NA
V: TRBV27
J: TRBJ1-2
size: NA
DNA: TGTGCCAGCAGTTTAGGGGGGTGGGGGTCCTATGGCTACACCTTC
CDR3: CASSLGGWGSYGYTF

D: TRBD1
V: TRBV15
J: TRBJ1-2
size: NA
DNA: TGTGCCACCAGCAGCCTAGTGACAGGGGTCTATGGCTACACCTTC
CDR3: CATSSLVTGVYGYTF

D: NA
V: TRBV19
J: TRBJ2-3
size: NA
DNA: TGTGCCAGTAGCACCGCGGTAGGAGATACGCAGTATTTT
CDR3: CASSTAVGDTQYF

D: TRBD1
V: TRBV7-9
J: TRBJ2-5
size: NA
DNA: TGTGCCAGCAGCCCCCGGACAGGACAAGAGACCCAGTACTTC
CDR3: CASSPRTGQETQYF

D: NA
V: TRBV12-5
J: TRBJ1-2
size: once
DNA: TGTGCTAATGCGCCCCAGGGCGTAGATGGCTACACCTTC
CDR3: CANAPQGVDGYTF

D: TRBD2
V: TRBV2
J: TRBJ2-7
size: NA
DNA: TGTGCCAGCAGTGCACTAGCGGGGGACTACGAGCAGTACTTC
CDR3: CASSALAGDYEQYF

D: TRBD1
V: TRBV5-1
J: TRBJ2-7
size: NA
DNA: TGCGCCAGCAGCCTAACGACAGGGCCTGGGCAGTACTTC
CDR3: CASSLTTGPGQYF

D: NA
V: TRBV7-2
J: TRBJ2-1
size: NA
DNA: TGTGCCAGCAGCTTAGCGGCCAACAATGAGCAGTTCTTC
CDR3: CASSLAANNEQFF

D: NA
V: TRBV6-5
J: TRBJ1-2
size: NA
DNA: TGTGCCAGCAGAGGAGGGGACGGCTACACCTTC
CDR3: CASRGGDGYTF

D: NA
V: TRBV11-2
J: TRBJ2-6
size: NA
DNA: TGTGCCAGCAGCTTAGGGAGCAGATCCTCTGGGGCCAACGTCCTGACTTTC
CDR3: CASSLGSRSSGANVLTF

D: NA
V: TRBV29-1
J: TRBJ2-5
size: NA
DNA: TGCAGCCATTTCGGAGGGCAAGAGACCCAGTACTTC
CDR3: CSHFGGQETQYF

D: NA
V: TRBV29-1
J: TRBJ1-1
size: NA
DNA: TGCAGCGTTGAAGCCCGCCCAGGATCCACTGAAGCTTTCTTT
CDR3: CSVEARPGSTEAFF

D: NA
V: TRBV12-5
J: TRBJ1-6
size: few
DNA: TGTGCTAGTGCCTATATGTCAACAGGGAAGGGTAATTCACCCCTCCACTTT
CDR3: CASAYMSTGKGNSPLHF

D: TRBD1
V: TRBV5-1
J: TRBJ2-2
size: once
DNA: TGCGCCAGCAGCATAGAACTCAGGGGGCCTCGCACCGGGGAGCTGTTTTTT
CDR3: CASSIELRGPRTGELFF

D: NA
V: TRBV4-2
J: TRBJ2-1
size: NA
DNA: TGTGCCAGCAGCCTCCGAGGGCGAGCGGTCCAGCGGAATGAGCAGTTCTTC
CDR3: CASSLRGRAVQRNEQFF

D: TRBD1
V: TRBV29-1
J: TRBJ2-2
size: NA
DNA: TGCAGCGTTGAAGTCCGACGACAGGGTGGGAACACCGGGGAGCTGTTTTTT
CDR3: CSVEVRRQGGNTGELFF

D: NA
V: TRBV30
J: TRBJ1-1
size: NA
DNA: TGTGCCTGGACCCCAGCAGGAACGAAGAACACTGAAGCTTTCTTT
CDR3: CAWTPAGTKNTEAFF

D: TRBD1
V: TRBV10-3
J: TRBJ1-4
size: NA
DNA: TGTGCCATCAGCGGGACAGGGGAAAAACTGTTTTTT
CDR3: CAISGTGEKLFF

D: TRBD1
V: TRBV4-3
J: TRBJ1-4
size: NA
DNA: TGCGCCAGCAGCCAACCTGACAGGGGGCGAGAAAAACTGTTTTTT
CDR3: CASSQPDRGREKLFF

D: TRBD1
V: TRBV16
J: TRBJ1-5
size: NA
DNA: TGTGCCAGCAGCCAACAGGGGGAAAGTCAGCCCCAGCATTTT
CDR3: CASSQQGESQPQHF

D: TRBD1
V: TRBV5-6
J: TRBJ1-2
size: NA
DNA: TGTGCCAGCAGCTGGACAGGGGAAGATGGCTACACCTTC
CDR3: CASSWTGEDGYTF

D: NA
V: TRBV7-3
J: TRBJ2-5
size: NA
DNA: TGTGCCAGCAGCTCATCCAGCCAGGCCCGCGAGACCCAGTACTTC
CDR3: CASSSSSQARETQYF

D: NA
V: TRBV2
J: TRBJ1-6
size: NA
DNA: TGTGCCAGCCACGCTACAGGGAATTCACCCCTCCACTTT
CDR3: CASHATGNSPLHF

D: NA
V: TRBV9
J: TRBJ1-3
size: NA
DNA: TGTGCCAGCAGCGTAGAGGCAGACAGAAACACCATATATTTT
CDR3: CASSVEADRNTIYF

D: TRBD1
V: TRBV4-2
J: TRBJ1-1
size: few
DNA: TGTGCCAGCAGTCAGGACAGGGACACTGAAGCTTTCTTT
CDR3: CASSQDRDTEAFF

D: NA
V: TRBV12-2
J: TRBJ2-1
size: NA
DNA: TGTGCAAGTCTTCCGAGGGCCCAGGGGCGGTCCTACAATGAGCAGTTCTTC
CDR3: CASLPRAQGRSYNEQFF